These T cell receptor beta chains were read from a single sample in a study of beta chain features in type 1 diabetes. TCRdb's table, derived via immunoSEQ multiplex PCR, lists solely in-frame clones and lacks some. Of 350,000 to 450,000 clones in the sample, 11% to 15% are singletons; the top ten hold roughly 0.038%. Sequencing was done on a sample of naive CD4+ T cells from blood. Receptor source: a man aged 25-40 years in good health. Both conserved end residues are part of each CDR3. D genes are given only for firm matches. Some rows have no size entry. The others give once, few or many, or a class for an expanded clone.

few	NA	TRBJ2-1	TRBV30	CAWSVNLARYNEQFF	TGTGCCTGGAGTGTAAATCTAGCGCGATACAATGAGCAGTTCTTC
few	NA	TRBJ1-1	TRBV7-9	CASSLEGNTEAFF	TGTGCCAGCAGCTTAGAGGGGAACACTGAAGCTTTCTTT
few	NA	TRBJ2-2	TRBV2	CASRRDDTGELFF	TGTGCCAGCAGGAGGGACGACACCGGGGAGCTGTTTTTT
NA	TRBD1	TRBJ1-6	TRBV7-9	CASSLRGTGDSPLHF	TGTGCCAGCAGCTTAAGGGGGACAGGGGATTCACCCCTCCACTTT
few	TRBD2	TRBJ2-7	TRBV29-1	CSVAGTSGGTYEQYF	TGCAGCGTAGCCGGGACTAGCGGGGGCACCTACGAGCAGTACTTC
NA	NA	TRBJ1-1	TRBV19	CASSTRDAPKAFF	TGTGCCAGTAGTACACGAGACGCTCCCAAAGCTTTCTTT
few	TRBD1	TRBJ1-2	TRBV29-1	CSVGSGGINNYGYTF	TGCAGCGTTGGGTCAGGGGGTATAAATAACTATGGCTACACCTTC
few	TRBD2	TRBJ2-3	TRBV7-9	CATAGTSGRATDTQYF	TGTGCCACGGCCGGGACTAGCGGGAGGGCGACAGATACGCAGTATTTT
few	TRBD2	TRBJ2-1	TRBV7-2	CASSSGAGGAIERFF	TGTGCCAGCAGCTCCGGAGCGGGGGGCGCTATTGAGCGGTTCTTC
many	NA	TRBJ2-1	TRBV7-2	CASRVMRRGSYNEQFF	TGTGCCAGCAGAGTTATGCGGAGGGGCTCCTACAATGAGCAGTTCTTC
NA	NA	TRBJ1-2	TRBV5-6	CASSFGSQRGYTF	TGTGCCAGCAGCTTCGGATCGCAGAGGGGCTACACCTTC
few	NA	TRBJ2-3	TRBV11-2	CASSLDVGWTNTQYF	TGTGCCAGCAGCTTAGATGTTGGGTGGACTAATACGCAGTATTTT
few	NA	TRBJ2-1	TRBV5-4	CASRNLGRGQQGEQFF	TGTGCCAGCCGAAACCTTGGGCGGGGGCAGCAGGGAGAGCAGTTCTTC
NA	TRBD2	TRBJ2-3	TRBV4-3	CASSQAASGRGEDTQYF	TGCGCCAGCAGCCAGGCCGCTAGCGGGAGGGGGGAAGATACGCAGTATTTT
NA	TRBD2	TRBJ2-3	TRBV9	CASSVGSGSLTDTQYF	TGTGCCAGCAGCGTGGGTAGCGGGAGTCTCACAGATACGCAGTATTTT
few	NA	TRBJ2-2	TRBV15	CATSRGALGPGRAGELFF	TGTGCCACCAGCAGGGGGGCTTTGGGTCCAGGTAGAGCCGGGGAGCTGTTTTTT
NA	TRBD2	TRBJ2-1	TRBV7-9	CASSASGGTYNEQFF	TGTGCCAGCAGCGCTAGCGGGGGTACCTACAATGAGCAGTTCTTC
NA	TRBD1	TRBJ2-2	TRBV11-2	CASSLEPGQGSTGELFF	TGTGCCAGCAGCTTAGAGCCGGGACAGGGGAGTACCGGGGAGCTGTTTTTT
few	NA	TRBJ2-1	TRBV30	CAWSVGKLNEQFF	TGTGCCTGGAGTGTGGGGAAACTCAATGAGCAGTTCTTC
few	NA	TRBJ2-3	TRBV30	CAWSTADTQYF	TGTGCCTGGAGTACGGCAGATACGCAGTATTTT
NA	NA	TRBJ2-1	TRBV7-8	CASGRRDSRYNEQFF	TGTGCCAGCGGTAGAAGAGATTCTCGCTACAATGAGCAGTTCTTC
NA	NA	TRBJ1-2	TRBV19	CASKPGWRGYGYTF	TGTGCCAGTAAACCAGGATGGCGGGGCTATGGCTACACCTTC
few	NA	TRBJ1-3	TRBV7-3	CASSLISGAGNTIYF	TGTGCCAGCAGCTTAATCTCCGGAGCTGGAAACACCATATATTTT
NA	TRBD2	TRBJ2-3	TRBV9	CASSPQGLAGGPDTQYF	TGTGCCAGCAGCCCTCAAGGACTAGCGGGAGGGCCAGATACGCAGTATTTT
NA	NA	TRBJ1-1	TRBV30	CAWSVRGNTEAFF	TGTGCCTGGAGTGTTCGTGGGAACACTGAAGCTTTCTTT
few	NA	TRBJ2-3	TRBV4-3	CASSQELGVLAVWDTQYF	TGCGCCAGCAGCCAAGAGTTAGGGGTCCTTGCCGTTTGGGATACGCAGTATTTT
few	NA	TRBJ2-3	TRBV18	CASSPGFGISQYF	TGTGCCAGCTCACCCGGTTTTGGGATATCGCAGTATTTT
few	NA	TRBJ2-2	TRBV2	CASSVADTGELFF	TGTGCCAGCAGTGTGGCCGACACCGGGGAGCTGTTTTTT
NA	TRBD1	TRBJ2-5	TRBV5-4	CASSLAPGGAKETQYF	TGTGCCAGCAGCTTGGCACCAGGGGGCGCGAAGGAGACCCAGTACTTC
NA	NA	TRBJ1-1	TRBV6-5	CASSQKINTEAFF	TGTGCCAGCAGCCAAAAAATAAACACTGAAGCTTTCTTT
few	NA	TRBJ2-1	TRBV5-4	CASSESREQFF	TGTGCCAGCAGCGAAAGCAGGGAGCAGTTCTTC
NA	NA	TRBJ1-1	TRBV30	CAVERMNTEAFF	TGTGCCGTGGAACGGATGAACACTGAAGCTTTCTTT
few	NA	TRBJ2-3	TRBV7-9	CASSFSGGTDTQYF	TGTGCCAGCAGCTTCTCCGGGGGCACAGATACGCAGTATTTT
NA	NA	TRBJ2-7	TRBV2	CASNILSSYEQYF	TGTGCCAGCAACATCCTAAGCTCCTACGAGCAGTACTTC
NA	TRBD2	TRBJ2-3	TRBV7-6	CASSFSGLGTDTQYF	TGTGCCAGCAGCTTTAGCGGGCTGGGGACAGATACGCAGTATTTT
few	TRBD1	TRBJ1-1	TRBV6-5	CASSYLAGGLEAFF	TGTGCCAGCAGTTACCTGGCAGGGGGACTTGAAGCTTTCTTT
few	NA	TRBJ2-2	TRBV18	CASSPRQGPNTGELFF	TGTGCCAGCTCACCACGGCAGGGGCCGAACACCGGGGAGCTGTTTTTT
few	NA	TRBJ2-5	TRBV11-2	CASSLERGETQYF	TGTGCCAGCAGCTTAGAACGTGGAGAGACCCAGTACTTC
NA	NA	TRBJ1-1	TRBV29-1	CSVRDGRTEAFF	TGCAGCGTTCGGGACGGCCGGACTGAAGCTTTCTTT
NA	NA	TRBJ2-2	TRBV4-1	CASSQAQVDGELFF	TGCGCCAGCAGCCAAGCGCAGGTTGACGGGGAGCTGTTTTTT
few	NA	TRBJ2-7	TRBV9	CASSPSRGIGYEQYF	TGTGCCAGCAGCCCAAGTCGGGGAATCGGATACGAGCAGTACTTC
few	TRBD1	TRBJ1-5	TRBV30	CAWSKGQGGPSQHF	TGTGCCTGGAGTAAAGGACAGGGGGGCCCGTCCCAGCATTTT
NA	TRBD1	TRBJ2-6	TRBV7-7	CASSLDWDSPSGANVLTF	TGTGCTAGCAGCTTAGATTGGGACAGCCCCTCTGGGGCCAACGTCCTGACTTTC
NA	TRBD2	TRBJ2-3	TRBV7-2	CASSHVAGRSDTQYF	TGTGCCAGCAGCCACGTAGCGGGCCGCTCAGATACGCAGTATTTT
few	NA	TRBJ2-1	TRBV5-1	CASSTGQQGNEQFF	TGCGCCAGCAGCACTGGACAGCAGGGCAATGAGCAGTTCTTC
few	TRBD1	TRBJ1-1	TRBV5-1	CASSYWDSPTEAFF	TGCGCCAGCAGTTATTGGGACAGCCCCACTGAAGCTTTCTTT
few	TRBD1	TRBJ2-7	TRBV5-5	CASSMGQGHYEQYF	TGTGCCAGCAGCATGGGACAGGGGCACTACGAGCAGTACTTC
few	NA	TRBJ2-1	TRBV30	CAWSEGSPLWQFF	TGTGCCTGGAGTGAGGGTAGCCCCCTGTGGCAGTTCTTC
few	NA	TRBJ2-7	TRBV18	CASSPLQGPYEQYF	TGTGCCAGCTCACCCCTCCAGGGCCCCTACGAGCAGTACTTC